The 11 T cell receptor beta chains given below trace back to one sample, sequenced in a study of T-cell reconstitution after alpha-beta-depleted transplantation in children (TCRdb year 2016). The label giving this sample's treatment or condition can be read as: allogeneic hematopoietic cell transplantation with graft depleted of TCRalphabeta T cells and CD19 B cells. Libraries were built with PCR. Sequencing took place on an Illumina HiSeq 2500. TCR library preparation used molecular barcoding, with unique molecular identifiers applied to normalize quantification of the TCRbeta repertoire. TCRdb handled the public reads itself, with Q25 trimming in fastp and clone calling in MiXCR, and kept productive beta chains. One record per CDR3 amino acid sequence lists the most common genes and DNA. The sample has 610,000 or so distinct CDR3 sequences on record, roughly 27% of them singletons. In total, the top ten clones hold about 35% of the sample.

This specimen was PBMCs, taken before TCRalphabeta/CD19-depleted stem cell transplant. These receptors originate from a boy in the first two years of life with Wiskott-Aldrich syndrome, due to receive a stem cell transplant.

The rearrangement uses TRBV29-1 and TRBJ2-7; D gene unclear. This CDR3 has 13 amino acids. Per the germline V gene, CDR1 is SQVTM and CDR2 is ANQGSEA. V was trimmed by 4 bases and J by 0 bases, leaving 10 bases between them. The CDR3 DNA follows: TGCAGCGTTGTTTGGTGGAGCTCCTACGAGCAGTACTTC. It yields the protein CSVVWWSSYEQYF.

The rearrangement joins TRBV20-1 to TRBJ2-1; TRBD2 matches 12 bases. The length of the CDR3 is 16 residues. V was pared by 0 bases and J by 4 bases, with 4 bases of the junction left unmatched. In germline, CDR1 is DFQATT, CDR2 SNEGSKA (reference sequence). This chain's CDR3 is CSARDMTSGRYNEQFF. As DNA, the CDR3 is TGCAGTGCTAGAGATATGACTAGCGGGAGATACAATGAGCAGTTCTTC.

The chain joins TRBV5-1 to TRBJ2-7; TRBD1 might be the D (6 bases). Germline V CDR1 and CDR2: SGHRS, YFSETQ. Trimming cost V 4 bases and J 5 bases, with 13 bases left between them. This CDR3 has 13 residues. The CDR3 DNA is TGCGCCAGCAGCGGAACCAGGGGAAACGAGCAGTACTTC. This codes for CASSGTRGNEQYF.

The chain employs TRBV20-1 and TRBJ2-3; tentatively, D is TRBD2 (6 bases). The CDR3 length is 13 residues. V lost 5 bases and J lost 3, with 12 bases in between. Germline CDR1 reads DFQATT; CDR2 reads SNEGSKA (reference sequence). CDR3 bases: TGCAGTGCTGTAATAGCGGAAACAGATACGCAGTATTTT. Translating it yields CSAVIAETDTQYF.

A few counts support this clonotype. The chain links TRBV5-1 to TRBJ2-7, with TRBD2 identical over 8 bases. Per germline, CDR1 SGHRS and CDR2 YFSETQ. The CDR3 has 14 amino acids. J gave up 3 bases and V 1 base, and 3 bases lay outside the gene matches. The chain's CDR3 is CASSLMLAGYEQYF. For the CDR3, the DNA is TGCGCCAGCAGCTTGATGCTAGCGGGCTACGAGCAGTACTTC.

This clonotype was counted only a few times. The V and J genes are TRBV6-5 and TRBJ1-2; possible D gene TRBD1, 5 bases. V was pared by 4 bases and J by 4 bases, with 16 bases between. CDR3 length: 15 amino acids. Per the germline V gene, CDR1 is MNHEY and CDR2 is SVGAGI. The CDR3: CASSSLLDSGYGYTF. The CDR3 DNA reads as TGTGCCAGCAGTTCACTCCTTGACAGCGGCTATGGCTACACCTTC.

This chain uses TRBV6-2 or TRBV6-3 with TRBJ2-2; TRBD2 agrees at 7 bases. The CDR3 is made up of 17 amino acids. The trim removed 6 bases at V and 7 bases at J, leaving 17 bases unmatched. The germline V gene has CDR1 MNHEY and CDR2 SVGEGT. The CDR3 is CASSLPRLAEVGGELFF. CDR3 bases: TGTGCCAGCAGCCTACCAAGACTAGCAGAGGTGGGCGGGGAGCTGTTTTTT.

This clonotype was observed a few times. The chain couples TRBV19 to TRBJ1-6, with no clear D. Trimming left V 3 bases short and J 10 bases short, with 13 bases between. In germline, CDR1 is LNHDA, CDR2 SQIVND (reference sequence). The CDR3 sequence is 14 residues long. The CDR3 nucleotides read TGTGCCAGTAGTATTCAACTCGGGGAGTCACCCCTCCACTTT. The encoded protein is CASSIQLGESPLHF.

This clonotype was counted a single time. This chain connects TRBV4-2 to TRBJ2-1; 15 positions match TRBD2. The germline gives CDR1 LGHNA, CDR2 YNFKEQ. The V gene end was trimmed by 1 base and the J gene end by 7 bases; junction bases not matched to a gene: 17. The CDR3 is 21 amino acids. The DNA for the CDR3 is TGTGCCAGCAGCCAAGGCAACACCGGACTAGCGGGAGGGCCTGATCGAAATGAGCAGTTCTTC. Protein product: CASSQGNTGLAGGPDRNEQFF.

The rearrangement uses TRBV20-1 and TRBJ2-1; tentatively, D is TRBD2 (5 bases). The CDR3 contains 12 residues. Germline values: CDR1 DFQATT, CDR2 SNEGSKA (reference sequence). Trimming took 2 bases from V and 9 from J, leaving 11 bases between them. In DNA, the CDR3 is TGCAGTGCTAGACTAGCCACGGTTGAGCAGTTCTTC. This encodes CSARLATVEQFF.

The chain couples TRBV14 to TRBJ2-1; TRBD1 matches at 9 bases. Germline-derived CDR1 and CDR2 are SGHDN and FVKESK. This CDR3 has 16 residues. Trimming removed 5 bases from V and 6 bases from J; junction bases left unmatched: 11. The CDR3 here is CASSSSARDRANEQFF. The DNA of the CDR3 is TGTGCCAGCAGCTCATCTGCTCGGGACAGGGCCAATGAGCAGTTCTTC.